These 9 T cell receptor beta chains were all obtained from the same sample, sequenced in a study of vaccination effects on CD4 cells after COVID-19. These receptors have no identified antigens. Sequencing was performed with immunoSEQ multiplex PCR; in TCRdb, only in-frame clones are kept and a portion is missing. The profile shows 50,000 to 75,000 clones, approximately 80% of them singletons. Within the ViraFEST assay, antigen-specific CD4+ T cells underwent expansion with viral peptide pools prior to sequencing. The authors isolated CD4+ T cells after 9 to 10 days of culture. Material: CD4+ T cells from PBMCs cultured with HCoV-229E spike peptides, obtained before COVID-19 vaccination. The receptors come from a human donor who received a COVID-19 vaccine.

The chain is built from TRBV5-6 and TRBJ2-4; D is perhaps TRBD2 (5 bases). This CDR3 has 14 residues. V lost 2 bases to trimming and J lost 1 base, with 7 bases between them. Per germline, CDR1 SGHDT and CDR2 YYEEEE. CDR3 nucleotides: TGTGCCAGCAGCTTACGAGGGGCCAAAAACATTCAGTACTTC. This translates into CASSLRGAKNIQYF.

The J gene is TRBJ1-5, the V gene TRBV5-5; D gene uncertain. Deletions cut 1 base from V and 4 bases from J, with 6 bases between. The CDR3 extends over 13 amino acids. CDR1 is SGHKS and CDR2 is YYEKEE in the germline V gene (reference sequence). CDR3 sequence: CASSLLVNQPQHF. The CDR3 DNA sequence: TGTGCCAGCAGCTTGTTGGTGAATCAGCCCCAGCATTTT.

The chain couples TRBV7-2 to TRBJ1-1; D call uncertain. The CDR3 totals 15 residues. V shed 4 bases and J shed 1 base, with 13 bases lying between them. The V gene's germline CDR1 is SGHTA and CDR2 FQGNSA. Here the CDR3 DNA reads TGTGCCAGCAGCTCCCTCCACCCGGGGAACACTGAAGCTTTCTTT. It specifies CASSSLHPGNTEAFF.

The rearrangement uses TRBV11-1 and TRBJ2-5; no definite D call. Trimming took off 5 bases at V and 5 bases at J, with 15 bases between the two ends. Germline V gene data show CDR1 as SGHAT and CDR2 as FQDESV (reference sequence). The CDR3 consists of 14 residues. The CDR3 reads CASSPRWGWETQYF. The CDR3 coding sequence is TGTGCCAGCAGCCCGCGTTGGGGTTGGGAGACCCAGTACTTC.

J is TRBJ1-2 and V is TRBV24-1, with D tentatively TRBD1 (6 bases). CDR1 is KGHDR, CDR2 SFDVKD, per germline. The germline V and J ends were trimmed by 0 bases and 8 bases, with 9 bases remaining between them. The CDR3 is 13 amino acids. The CDR3 sequence is CATSDLQGRGYTF. The CDR3 DNA follows: TGTGCCACCAGTGATTTGCAGGGGCGAGGCTACACCTTC.

This clone turned up a few times. This chain connects TRBV18 to TRBJ1-2; maybe TRBD1 (6 bases). CDR1 KGHSH and CDR2 LQKENI come from the germline V gene. The CDR3 has 14 amino acids. Trimming pared 2 bases from V and 8 bases from J, leaving 15 bases between. The CDR3 DNA is TGTGCCAGCTCACCATCGGACAGCCCGGGGGGCTACACCTTC. It codes for CASSPSDSPGGYTF. Supplemented by reference TRBV18 and TRBJ1-2, the full variable domain reads NAGVMQNPRHLVRRRGQEARLRCSPMKGHSHVYWYRQLPEEGLKFMVYLQKENIIDESGMPKERFSAEFPKEGPSILRIQQVVRGDSAAYFCASSPSDSPGGYTFGSGTRLTVV.

The V gene is TRBV4-3, the J gene TRBJ1-1; a weak D match, TRBD1 (5 bases). Between the trimmed V and J ends, which lost 2 bases and 0 bases, there was a span of 13 bases. This CDR3 spans 16 amino acids. Germline assignment: CDR1 LGHNA and CDR2 YSLEER. The CDR3 sequence: CASSQQTGSLNTEAFF. CDR3 nucleotides: TGCGCCAGCAGCCAACAAACAGGATCCTTGAACACTGAAGCTTTCTTT.

The gene calls are TRBV19 and TRBJ1-1; 8 bases line up with TRBD1. This CDR3 region has 17 residues. CDR1 is LNHDA and CDR2 is SQIVND in the germline V gene (reference sequence). The V and J ends lost 6 bases and 0 bases, in that order; junction bases with no gene match: 12. The CDR3 sequence: CASRPHGTGDLNTEAFF. CDR3 DNA: TGTGCCAGTAGGCCCCACGGGACAGGAGATTTGAACACTGAAGCTTTCTTT.

V is TRBV5-1 and J is TRBJ1-5; no firm D call. The germline gives CDR1 SGHRS, CDR2 YFSETQ. Trimming removed 1 base at V and 1 base at J, with 12 bases between. The CDR3 consists of 16 residues. The CDR3 DNA is TGCGCCAGCAGCTTGTCCGGTCCAGCAAGCAATCAGCCCCAGCATTTT. The encoded protein is CASSLSGPASNQPQHF.